These 22 T cell receptor beta chains share one sample of origin, sequenced in a study of shared clonotypes between healthy human individuals. Using immunoSEQ multiplex PCR, the repertoire was profiled, and TCRdb retains in-frame clones only, with some absent. The sample lists about 2.3 million clones, 85% to 95% occurring once. The source material was naive CD4+ T cells from PBMCs. Subset reported: CD45RA+ positively selected. Source of these receptors: a man aged 18 to 35 in good health. Some clones in this sample may be carry-over from other donors' samples.

On this clone itself: A junction boundary mismatches the germline segment, possibly from a read error. The chain joins TRBV7-2 to TRBJ2-7; TRBD2 matches 11 bases. Germline CDR1 and CDR2: SGHTA and FQGNSA. CDR3 length: 16 amino acids. In DNA, the CDR3 is TGTGCCAGCAGCTTAGCTAGCGGGAGGGCCTCCCACGAGCAGTACTTC. It encodes CASSLASGRASHEQYF.

This clone was detected only once. This same CDR3 is encoded by further DNA sequences in the sample. The rearrangement joins TRBV5-1 to TRBJ2-3; D is uncertain. The V end was cut by 0 bases, the J end by 2 bases, with 4 bases between. The V gene's germline CDR1 is SGHRS and CDR2 YFSETQ. The CDR3 is 13 amino acids. CDR3 DNA sequence: TGCGCCAGCAGCTTGGACTCCACAGATACGCAGTATTTT. Translated, it gives CASSLDSTDTQYF. Looking up the rest from reference TRBV5-1 and TRBJ2-3 gives the full variable domain: KAGVTQTPRYLIKTRGQQVTLSCSPISGHRSVSWYQQTPGQGLQFLFEYFSETQRNKGNFPGRFSGRQFSNSRSEMNVSTLELGDSALYLCASSLDSTDTQYFGPGTRLTVL.

CDR3 residues: CASSFPGNSNQPQHF. In DNA form, the CDR3 reads TGTGCCAGCAGTTTCCCGGGAAATAGCAATCAGCCCCAGCATTTT. This chain links TRBV28 with TRBJ1-5; no clear D gene. The CDR3 consists of 15 residues. V lost 3 bases to trimming and J lost 0 bases, with 9 bases between them. In germline, CDR1 is MDHEN, CDR2 SYDVKM.

The DNA of the CDR3 is TGTGCCAGCAGCTCCGAGGGTTCGGTACAGCCCCAGCATTTT. This encodes CASSSEGSVQPQHF. V usage is TRBV2 and J usage is TRBJ1-5; D is uncertain. From germline, CDR1 is SNHLY and CDR2 FYNNEI. This CDR3 comprises 14 residues. The germline V and J ends were trimmed by 6 bases and 7 bases, with 16 bases remaining between them.

The table lists this clone with a count of one. The V and J genes are TRBV27 and TRBJ2-7, with D maybe TRBD1 (6 bases). From germline, CDR1 is MNHEY and CDR2 SMNVEV (reference sequence). The CDR3 runs to 14 residues. The V and J ends lost 5 bases and 3 bases respectively, with 14 bases between them. The CDR3 nucleotides read TGTGCCAGCAGTCCCACCGGGACATTCTACGAGCAGTACTTC. This gives the protein CASSPTGTFYEQYF.

A few counts support this clone. Other DNA sequences in this specimen translate into the identical CDR3. The rearrangement links TRBV28 to TRBJ1-1; D uncertain. Germline assignment: CDR1 MDHEN and CDR2 SYDVKM. Trimming left V 5 bases short and J 1 base short, with 5 bases between. This CDR3 is 12 amino acids long. The CDR3 here is CASSRGNTEAFF. As DNA, the CDR3 is TGTGCCAGCAGTCGGGGGAACACTGAAGCTTTCTTT.

The chain couples TRBV30 to TRBJ1-1; D is perhaps TRBD1 (6 bases). The CDR3 spans 13 residues. V was clipped by 5 bases and J by 4 bases, with 14 bases between them. CDR1 and CDR2 (germline): GTSNPN, SVGIG (reference sequence). CDR3 region: CAWARGESTEAFF. The CDR3 region has the DNA TGTGCCTGGGCCAGGGGCGAGAGCACTGAAGCTTTCTTT. Full variable domain (remainder filled in from reference TRBV30 and TRBJ1-1): SQTIHQWPATLVQPVGSPLSLECTVEGTSNPNLYWYRQAAGRGLQLLFYSVGIGQISSEVPQNLSASRPQDRQFILSSKKLLLSDSGFYLCAWARGESTEAFFGQGTRLTVV.

The J gene is TRBJ2-7, the V gene TRBV30; 10 bases line up with TRBD1. The CDR3 is 14 residues long. Germline CDR1 is GTSNPN and CDR2 is SVGIG (reference sequence). The ends lost 2 bases at V and 7 bases at J; junction bases unmatched: 8. The DNA for the CDR3 is TGTGCCTGGAGTTTTGACAGGGGGCGAAATGAGCAGTACTTC. Protein: CAWSFDRGRNEQYF.

J is TRBJ2-7 and V is TRBV19; 8 bases fit TRBD1. With 3 bases clipped from V and 6 bases from J, the junction kept 10 bases outside the gene matches. The CDR3 sequence is 15 residues long. CDR1 is LNHDA and CDR2 is SQIVND in the germline V gene (reference sequence). The CDR3 is CASSMSPAGGVEQYF. The CDR3 nucleotides are TGTGCCAGTAGTATGTCCCCAGCAGGGGGCGTCGAGCAGTACTTC. Full variable domain (remainder filled in from reference TRBV19 and TRBJ2-7): DGGITQSPKYLFRKEGQNVTLSCEQNLNHDAMYWYRQDPGQGLRLIYYSQIVNDFQKGDIAEGYSVSREKKESFPLTVTSAQKNPTAFYLCASSMSPAGGVEQYFGPGTRLTVT.

This clone has only one observation. The chain combines TRBV5-4 with TRBJ2-2, with a possible D match to TRBD2 (5 bases). CDR1 is SGHNT, CDR2 YYREEE, per germline (reference sequence). Trimming took 0 bases from V and 7 from J, leaving 13 bases between them. The CDR3 length is 15 residues. This chain's CDR3 is CASSLDGVGRGELFF. The CDR3 DNA is TGTGCCAGCAGCTTGGACGGGGTCGGACGCGGGGAGCTGTTTTTT.

The J gene is TRBJ2-1, the V gene TRBV4-2, with D unclear. The CDR3 sequence is 14 residues long. Germline CDR1 reads LGHNA; CDR2 reads YNFKEQ. The V end lost 0 bases, the J end lost 5 bases, and 8 bases lay between the germline ends. The CDR3 reads CASSQDRWDNEQFF. The CDR3 nucleotides read TGTGCCAGCAGCCAAGATCGGTGGGACAATGAGCAGTTCTTC.

This clone was counted between two and nine times. The chain couples TRBV6-5 to TRBJ1-1; maybe TRBD1 (6 bases). CDR1 is MNHEY and CDR2 is SVGAGI in the germline V gene. The CDR3 consists of 15 residues. The V end was cut by 7 bases, the J end by 3 bases, with 18 bases between. The CDR3 loop is CASTGAQGSDTEAFF. The CDR3 bases are TGTGCCAGCACGGGGGCACAGGGCTCTGACACTGAAGCTTTCTTT.

The rearrangement uses TRBV6-1 and TRBJ2-7, with unresolved D. Germline CDR1 is MNHNS and CDR2 is SASEGT. The ends were cut back, 4 bases at V and 4 bases at J, with 8 bases in the middle. This CDR3 contains 12 residues. The CDR3 nucleotides are TGTGCCAGCAGTGTAAGCAGATACGAGCAGTACTTC. Protein sequence: CASSVSRYEQYF.

This chain connects TRBV28 to TRBJ2-1; D assignment may be TRBD1 or TRBD2 (5 bases each). V gave up 5 bases and J gave up 9 bases, with 23 bases separating them. Germline lookup yields CDR1 MDHEN and CDR2 SYDVKM. CDR3 length: 16 residues. The CDR3 protein is CASSPPGLRLLSEQFF. DNA for the CDR3: TGTGCCAGCAGTCCCCCGGGGCTACGCTTACTCAGTGAGCAGTTCTTC.

The genes are TRBV4-1 and TRBJ2-7, with TRBD2 matching 10 bases. V trimming: 0 bases; J trimming: 7 bases; junction bases outside the gene matches: 9. The CDR3 is 16 residues long. Germline loops: CDR1 MGHRA, CDR2 YSYEKL. The DNA for the CDR3 is TGCGCCAGCAGCCAAGATTTGGCTAGCGGGAGTAGAGAGCAGTACTTC. Translated: CASSQDLASGSREQYF.

The rearrangement joins TRBV7-9 to TRBJ1-1; TRBD1 matches 12 bases. V lost 3 bases, J lost 3 bases, and 8 bases stayed unmatched. Germline-derived CDR1 and CDR2 are SEHNR and FQNEAQ (reference sequence). CDR3 length: 17 amino acids. The CDR3 region has the DNA TGTGCCAGCAGCTTTGGTGGGACAGGGGGCGCGGACACTGAAGCTTTCTTT. This gives the protein CASSFGGTGGADTEAFF.

The V gene is TRBV19, the J gene TRBJ1-1, with D maybe TRBD1 (5 bases). Germline CDR1 LNHDA, CDR2 SQIVND (reference sequence). V lost 2 bases, J lost 7 bases, and 11 bases lay in between. CDR3 length: 13 amino acids. The chain's CDR3 is CASSIQRQGEAFF. The CDR3 DNA reads as TGTGCCAGTAGTATACAGAGGCAGGGTGAAGCTTTCTTT.

This clone appeared a single time. The chain carries TRBV18 and TRBJ1-1, with 8 bases that match TRBD1. Germline V gene lookup returns CDR1 KGHSH and CDR2 LQKENI. The J segment lost 4 bases and the V segment lost 2 bases, leaving 12 bases of the junction unmatched. This CDR3 spans 17 amino acids. The DNA of the CDR3 is TGTGCCAGCTCACCAGCACCGACAGGGGCGCCGCTCACTGAAGCTTTCTTT. This translates into CASSPAPTGAPLTEAFF.

The chain joins TRBV11-2 to TRBJ2-1; 8 nucleotides line up with TRBD2. Germline values: CDR1 SGHAT, CDR2 FQNNGV. V trimming: 5 bases; J trimming: 4 bases; junction bases outside the gene matches: 10. The CDR3 consists of 16 residues. CDR3 protein: CASSRVDGRGYNEQFF. The CDR3 DNA is TGTGCCAGCAGCCGGGTTGACGGGAGGGGTTACAATGAGCAGTTCTTC. Full variable domain (outside the CDR3, taken from reference TRBV11-2 and TRBJ2-1): EAGVAQSPRYKIIEKRQSVAFWCNPISGHATLYWYQQILGQGPKLLIQFQNNGVVDDSQLPKDRFSAERLKGVDSTLKIQPAKLEDSAVYLCASSRVDGRGYNEQFFGPGTRLTVL.

CDR3 sequence: CASSPDRVGHQPQHF. The CDR3 nucleotides are TGTGCCAGCAGCCCCGACAGGGTTGGTCATCAGCCCCAGCATTTT. The genes are TRBV11-2 and TRBJ1-5; 7 nucleotides align to TRBD1. The length of the CDR3 is 15 residues. Germline CDR1 reads SGHAT; CDR2 reads FQNNGV. V lost 5 bases and J lost 5; bases outside the gene matches: 9.

Only one count was recorded for this clone. The V and J genes are TRBV7-9 and TRBJ1-2; D unclear. Trimming left V 5 bases short and J 9 bases short, with 16 bases between. The CDR3 extends over 13 amino acids. Germline CDR1 SEHNR, CDR2 FQNEAQ (reference sequence). CDR3 DNA: TGTGCCAGCAGCCCCCCCCGGGGATCAAGCTACACCTTC. Encoded protein: CASSPPRGSSYTF.

V is TRBV5-1 and J is TRBJ2-5, with D possibly TRBD2 on 6 matching bases. The V and J ends lost 4 bases and 3 bases respectively, with 10 bases between them. The CDR3 runs to 13 residues. Per the germline V gene, CDR1 is SGHRS and CDR2 is YFSETQ. CDR3 sequence reads: CASSPSVEETQYF. CDR3 nucleotides: TGCGCCAGCAGCCCTAGCGTTGAAGAGACCCAGTACTTC. The full variable domain, with the rest looked up from reference TRBV5-1 and TRBJ2-5, is KAGVTQTPRYLIKTRGQQVTLSCSPISGHRSVSWYQQTPGQGLQFLFEYFSETQRNKGNFPGRFSGRQFSNSRSEMNVSTLELGDSALYLCASSPSVEETQYFGPGTRLLVL.